A single sample gave rise to the 22 T cell receptor beta chains below, sequenced in a study of blood T cell repertoires in COVID-19. Only in-frame clones appear in the TCRdb table, and some are missing; sequencing was by immunoSEQ multiplex PCR. The sample includes a few hundred thousand clones, approximately 80% of them seen just once. Material for sequencing was peripheral blood. These TCRs come from a human donor in a cohort sampled during active COVID-19.

The rearrangement uses TRBV29-1 and TRBJ2-7; D is possibly TRBD1 (5 bases). V gave up 1 base and J gave up 9 bases, with 16 bases separating them. The CDR3 has 13 residues. Germline CDR1 is SQVTM and CDR2 is ANQGSEA. CDR3 sequence (DNA): TGCAGCGTTGAAGGACAGACCACTACGAGGCAGTACTTC. This codes for CSVEGQTTTRQYF.

The rearrangement links TRBV5-4 to TRBJ2-3; the D is unclear. Trimming left V 0 bases short and J 0 bases short, with 11 bases between. CDR1 is SGHNT, CDR2 YYREEE, per germline (reference sequence). The CDR3 is 16 residues long. This CDR3 reads CASSLGTSRSTDTQYF. DNA for the CDR3: TGTGCCAGCAGCTTGGGAACTTCCCGTAGCACAGATACGCAGTATTTT.

J is TRBJ2-1 and V is TRBV3-1 (or the pseudogene TRBV3-2); possible D gene TRBD1, 5 bases. V lost 0 bases, J lost 5 bases, and 8 bases lay in between. Germline V gene sequence: CDR1 LGHDT, CDR2 YNNKEL (reference sequence). The CDR3 spans 14 residues. The chain's CDR3 is CASSQDSGNNEQFF. DNA for the CDR3: TGTGCCAGCAGCCAAGATTCAGGGAACAATGAGCAGTTCTTC.

The chain recombines TRBV29-1 with TRBJ1-4, with 7 bases identical to TRBD1. The V gene end was trimmed by 6 bases and the J gene end by 1 base; junction bases not matched to a gene: 2. Looked up from germline, CDR1 is SQVTM and CDR2 is ANQGSEA. The CDR3 is 13 amino acids. CDR3 amino acids: CSVSGGTNEKLFF. For the CDR3, the DNA is TGCAGCGTCTCAGGGGGAACTAATGAAAAACTGTTTTTT.

The CDR3: CASTGTVATGELFF. The CDR3 DNA is TGTGCCAGCACCGGGACAGTGGCAACCGGGGAGCTGTTTTTT. The J gene is TRBJ2-2, the V gene TRBV5-5, with 7 nucleotides matching TRBD1. The V and J ends lost 6 bases and 5 bases, in that order; junction bases with no gene match: 7. CDR3 size: 14 residues. Germline V gives CDR1 SGHKS, CDR2 YYEKEE (reference sequence).

The chain is built from TRBV9 and TRBJ2-5; the D gene is possibly TRBD2 (6 bases). The CDR3 extends over 17 amino acids. Germline values: CDR1 SGDLS, CDR2 YYNGEE. Trimming left V 0 bases short and J 1 base short, with 16 bases between. The CDR3 DNA follows: TGTGCCAGCAGCGTAGCTGGGGGAGCGGGTCTCCAAGAGACCCAGTACTTC. Amino acid sequence: CASSVAGGAGLQETQYF.

The chain has TRBV27 and TRBJ1-1, with TRBD1 matching 7 bases. CDR1 and CDR2 (germline): MNHEY, SMNVEV (reference sequence). V lost 5 bases to trimming and J lost 5 bases; unmatched junction nucleotides: 8. This CDR3 comprises 14 residues. This CDR3 reads CASSNRGRGTEAFF. As DNA, the CDR3 is TGTGCCAGCAGTAACAGGGGTCGGGGGACTGAAGCTTTCTTT.

In the case of this clone: Mismatch with germline at one junction end may stem from a read error. The CDR3 spells CASSLESSTEQFF. CDR3 DNA: TGTGCTAGCAGCTTAGAAAGTAGCACTGAGCAGTTCTTC. This sequence joins TRBV7-7 and TRBJ2-1; no clear D gene. This CDR3 is built from 13 residues. Germline V gene lookup returns CDR1 SSHAT and CDR2 FNYEAQ (reference sequence).

The chain is built from TRBV7-8 and TRBJ1-1; D possibly corresponds to TRBD1 (5 bases). Trimming removed 6 bases from V and 1 base from J, with 18 bases in between. CDR3 length equals 16 residues. Germline loops: CDR1 SGHVS, CDR2 FQNEAQ. The CDR3 spells CASSRNPTGWNTEAFF. CDR3 nucleotide sequence: TGTGCCAGCAGTCGCAACCCCACAGGTTGGAACACTGAAGCTTTCTTT. The whole variable domain, remainder taken from reference TRBV7-8 and TRBJ1-1, is GAGVSQSPRYKVAKRGQDVALRCDPISGHVSLFWYQQALGQGPEFLTYFQNEAQLDKSGLPSDRFFAERPEGSVSTLKIQRTQQEDSAVYLCASSRNPTGWNTEAFFGQGTRLTVV.

The chain combines TRBV11-3 with TRBJ2-1; TRBD2 matches at 12 bases. Germline-derived CDR1 and CDR2 are SGHNT and YENEEA. The CDR3 extends over 19 amino acids. V trimming: 0 bases; J trimming: 6 bases; junction bases outside the gene matches: 12. The CDR3 sequence: CASSLDRASGRVRVNEQFF. As DNA, the CDR3 is TGTGCCAGCAGCTTAGACCGGGCTAGCGGGAGGGTCCGCGTCAATGAGCAGTTCTTC.

This chain links TRBV28 with TRBJ1-5; 9 bases agree with TRBD1. The ends lost 6 bases at V and 1 base at J; junction bases unmatched: 16. The CDR3 is made up of 19 amino acids. The V gene's germline CDR1 is MDHEN and CDR2 SYDVKM. The CDR3: CASSLRLGQGGTSNQPQHF. The CDR3, as DNA: TGTGCCAGCAGCTTAAGGCTGGGACAGGGAGGGACAAGCAATCAGCCCCAGCATTTT.

This rearrangement joins TRBV11-2 to TRBJ2-1, with D possibly being TRBD2 (7 bases). CDR3 length: 17 amino acids. The germline gives CDR1 SGHAT, CDR2 FQNNGV. V gave up 5 bases and J gave up 3 bases, with 20 bases separating them. In DNA, the CDR3 is TGTGCCAGCAGCACCGGAATAACGGGGGGCGTCTACAATGAGCAGTTCTTC. Translated, it gives CASSTGITGGVYNEQFF.

The gene calls are TRBV11-2 and TRBJ2-1; 10 nucleotides agree with TRBD2. After removal of 2 bases from V and 3 bases from J, the junction contained 10 bases not matched to a gene. CDR1 SGHAT and CDR2 FQNNGV come from the germline V gene. This CDR3 is built from 18 residues. The chain's CDR3 is CASSLFRRASGGYNEQFF. The DNA for the CDR3 is TGTGCCAGCAGCTTATTTAGGCGGGCTAGCGGGGGCTACAATGAGCAGTTCTTC.

The rearrangement uses TRBV7-9 and TRBJ2-3; D is uncertain. Trimming left V 7 bases short and J 1 base short, with 12 bases between. Germline loops: CDR1 SEHNR, CDR2 FQNEAQ (reference sequence). The CDR3 runs 14 residues. DNA for the CDR3: TGTGCCAGCACCTTTACTATTCGCACAGATACGCAGTATTTT. Protein sequence: CASTFTIRTDTQYF.

This rearrangement joins TRBV6-6 to TRBJ1-5, with D unresolved. Germline V gene sequence: CDR1 MNHNY, CDR2 SVGAGI (reference sequence). CDR3 length: 14 amino acids. V was trimmed by 0 bases and J by 1 base, leaving 4 bases between them. CDR3 sequence reads: CASSYSASNQPQHF. The CDR3 DNA reads as TGTGCCAGCAGTTACTCGGCAAGCAATCAGCCCCAGCATTTT.

The chain carries TRBV11-1 and TRBJ2-1, with D uncertain. Germline V gene lookup returns CDR1 SGHAT and CDR2 FQDESV (reference sequence). The CDR3 has 14 residues. V lost 3 bases and J lost 5, with 11 bases in between. CDR3 bases: TGTGCCAGCAGCTTGGAACGACTGAACAATGAGCAGTTCTTC. It codes for CASSLERLNNEQFF.

The chain joins TRBV5-6 to TRBJ1-2, with a possible D match to TRBD1 (5 bases). This CDR3 contains 14 residues. The germline V gene has CDR1 SGHDT and CDR2 YYEEEE. Trimming removed 5 bases at V and 5 bases at J, with 16 bases between. Written as DNA, the CDR3 is TGTGCCAGCAGGAAAGCGGGGGGAGGGTATGGCTACACCTTC. Protein sequence: CASRKAGGGYGYTF.

This chain links TRBV2 with TRBJ2-5; 9 bases agree with TRBD2. The germline gives CDR1 SNHLY, CDR2 FYNNEI. This CDR3 is 15 amino acids long. V shed 4 bases, J shed 5 bases, and the junction held 8 bases outside the gene matches. CDR3 loop: CASSALGAGGETQYF. CDR3 coding DNA: TGTGCCAGCAGTGCCTTAGGGGCGGGAGGGGAGACCCAGTACTTC.

In this sample, this clone turned up many times. This rearrangement joins TRBV6-2 or TRBV6-3 to TRBJ1-4; D gene uncertain. V was shortened by 5 bases and J by 8 bases, with 21 bases between the two germline ends. CDR1 MNHEY and CDR2 SVGEGT come from the germline V gene. The CDR3 totals 16 residues. The CDR3 DNA is TGTGCCAGCAGTCCCCCGGGGAGGAGGATTGGGGAAAAACTGTTTTTT. Its translation is CASSPPGRRIGEKLFF.

The rearrangement links TRBV19 to TRBJ1-5; D is perhaps TRBD1 (6 bases). The V gene lost 6 bases and the J gene lost 8 bases, with 17 bases spanning the gap. This CDR3 has 14 residues. CDR1 is LNHDA and CDR2 is SQIVND in the germline V gene (reference sequence). The CDR3 nucleotides read TGTGCCAGTAGCCGTCGACAGGTTGAGGAGCCCCAGCATTTT. It is translated as CASSRRQVEEPQHF.

The chain links TRBV28 to TRBJ1-6, with D possibly matching TRBD1 (6 bases). CDR3 length: 12 amino acids. V dropped 7 bases and J dropped 6 bases, with 7 bases sitting between them. In germline, CDR1 is MDHEN, CDR2 SYDVKM. The DNA for the CDR3 is TGTGCCAGCAAAGGGGGTAATTCACCCCTCCACTTT. It codes for CASKGGNSPLHF.

Concerning this clone itself: The same CDR3 is also encoded by other DNA sequences in this sample. The chain links TRBV27 to TRBJ2-5, with TRBD2 as a possible D gene (5 bases). CDR3 length equals 12 residues. In germline, CDR1 is MNHEY, CDR2 SMNVEV (reference sequence). With 5 bases removed from V and 5 bases from J, the gap between germline ends came to 9 bases. CDR3 sequence (DNA): TGTGCCAGCAGTCGGTCGGGGGAGACCCAGTACTTC. This gives the protein CASSRSGETQYF.